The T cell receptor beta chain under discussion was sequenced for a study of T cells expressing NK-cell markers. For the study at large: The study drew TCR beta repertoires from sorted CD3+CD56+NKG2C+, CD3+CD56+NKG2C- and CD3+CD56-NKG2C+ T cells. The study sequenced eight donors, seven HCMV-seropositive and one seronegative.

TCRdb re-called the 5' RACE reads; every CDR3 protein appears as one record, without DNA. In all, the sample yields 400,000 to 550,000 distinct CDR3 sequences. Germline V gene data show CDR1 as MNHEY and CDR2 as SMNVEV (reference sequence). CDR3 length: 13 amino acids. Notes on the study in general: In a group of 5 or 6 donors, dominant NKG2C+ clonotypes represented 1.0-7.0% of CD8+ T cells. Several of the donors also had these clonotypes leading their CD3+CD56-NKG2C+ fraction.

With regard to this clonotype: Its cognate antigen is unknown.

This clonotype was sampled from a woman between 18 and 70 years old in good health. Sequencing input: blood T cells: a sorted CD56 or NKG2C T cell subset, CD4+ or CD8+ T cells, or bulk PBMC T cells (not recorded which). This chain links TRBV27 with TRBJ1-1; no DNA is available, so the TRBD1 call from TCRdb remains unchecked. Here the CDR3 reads CASKSGLNTEAFF.